This entry concerns a single TCR beta chain. The specificity of this receptor is unknown. No base quality values were provided; no much bigger clone lies one nucleotide off. Hyperthyroidism patients were newly diagnosed, had a disease duration of under 2 months, and were aged 18 to 65 years. Exclusion was applied to patients with uncontrolled infections, other autoimmune diseases, pregnancy or lactation. Diagnoses relied on clinical symptoms, serum thyroxine and TRAb, thyroid ultrasound and orbital computed tomography. Blood from progressor patients was drawn when they were first diagnosed with hyperthyroidism, before any ophthalmopathy symptoms appeared. PBMCs were isolated from 10 ml of fresh peripheral blood by Ficoll-Paque density gradient centrifugation. Progressor patients were initially diagnosed with Graves' hyperthyroidism and developed ophthalmopathy during follow-up. Total RNA was extracted with Trizol reagent, and quality was checked on an Agilent 2100 Bioanalyzer.

The TCR beta CDR3 regions were amplified from the RNA transcripts. The first round of RT-PCR for the TCR CDR3 was performed with the HTBI primer set and the Qiagen OneStep RT-PCR kit. Libraries were constructed in a second round of multiplex PCR, after which size selection and purification were performed. The libraries were sequenced on an Illumina HiSeq2000 using paired-end 100 bp reads. From the authors' description of their analysis: Raw data were processed with SOAPnuke, discarding reads with adapters, uncalled bases, mean Phred below 15, or no exact constant-primer or identifier match. COPE v1.2.5 was used to merge the high-quality paired reads, and each unique nucleotide sequence was defined as a clonotype. MiTCR v1.1 was used to align the clonotypes against IMGT TRBV, TRBD and TRBJ reference segments. The analysis was restricted to V-J combinations with a frequency above 0.0001, which together covered roughly 99% of the repertoires. The TCS score was defined as the ratio of F50 (clonal expansion) to E x V (chaos), calculated using BLOSUM62-based TCRdist between CDR3 peptides within each V-J. Welch's t-statistics and random forest reduced 514 V-J features to 13, which were used in a naive Bayes classifier (R e1071). TCRdb reran the public reads through fastp at Q25 and MiXCR, keeping productive beta chains. Rows with one shared CDR3 protein collapse into an entry with the most common genes and DNA. The V and J calls reflect TCRdb's pipeline rather than the authors' work. This sample holds some 370,000 distinct CDR3 sequences; about 18% were observed only once. The ten largest make up around a third of the sample.

The data are from a study of T cells in Graves' hyperthyroidism and ophthalmopathy (dated by TCRdb to 2018 to 2020). Broadly, across the study: Peripheral blood samples were taken at initial diagnosis, before any treatment was given. To identify TCR V-J signatures that set the groups apart, the researchers used a discovery cohort of about a hundred patients, made up of 43 with Graves' ophthalmopathy and some 60 with stable Graves' hyperthyroidism. Whether ophthalmopathy could be predicted prospectively was tested in an independent validation cohort made up of under 20 hyperthyroidism patients plus 17 patients who later progressed to ophthalmopathy. The approximately 100 discovery patients were divided at random into training and test sets in a 7:3 ratio. The study also compared thyroid tissue and blood T-cell repertoires from more than five Graves' hyperthyroidism patients. After sampling, hyperthyroidism patients received methimazole starting at 30 mg daily, and ophthalmopathy patients received high-dose intravenous methylprednisolone. The paper reports TCR Vbeta CDR3 sequencing of 135 peripheral blood samples: fewer than 50 ophthalmopathy, under 80 hyperthyroidism and roughly 17 progressor patients.

Study-wide findings and limitations: A model built on a 13 V-J signature distinguished ophthalmopathy from stable hyperthyroidism, reaching around 90% sensitivity and approximately 83% specificity in cross-validation and 80%/75% in testing. During validation, the model predicted progression to ophthalmopathy a median of approximately 6.5 months ahead of onset, with around 70% sensitivity and 72% to 80% specificity. No statistical method was used to fix the sample size in advance, and group allocation was not hidden from the investigators. Most expanded thyroid clonotypes (frequency above 0.001) were also found in blood, which suggests that blood repertoires may mirror thyroid immune responses.

V and J are truncated by 1 base and 2 bases respectively, leaving an intervening sequence of 7 bases. The CDR3 has 14 amino acids, counting the end cysteine and phenylalanine. Only the CDR3 DNA is retained, 42 bases long and in frame from the first base. Via the germline V gene, CDR1 is SGDLS and CDR2 YYNGEE. This TCR was sampled from a woman between 25 and 40 years old with Graves' hyperthyroidism that later progressed to Graves' ophthalmopathy. The sequenced sample was blood. Recombination joined TRBV9 with TRBJ2-1; the D gene lacks a confident call. The DNA reads TGTGCCAGCAGCGTATTCGCGACCTACAATGAGCAGTTCTTC. Its protein product is CASSVFATYNEQFF.